A selection of T cell receptor beta chains follows, all from one sample in a study of T cell responses to AZD1222 COVID-19 vaccine. Libraries were prepared by immunoSEQ multiplex PCR; TCRdb keeps only in-frame clonotypes and omits some of them. The table records roughly 160,000 clones, approximately 92% of them present only once. The sample was peripheral blood, taken on day 0 of AZD1222 vaccination. These receptor sequences come from an adult in good health. CDR3s include the opening cysteine and the closing phenylalanine or tryptophan. The D gene is left open where the match is weak. The size field is filled for only some rows; it gives once, few, many or a size class.

length: 14; V: TRBV6-4; J: TRBJ2-1; size: NA; D: NA; CDR3: CASSILPGYNEQFF; DNA: TGTGCCAGCAGCATCCTCCCAGGGTACAATGAGCAGTTCTTC
length: 13; V: TRBV14; J: TRBJ1-6; size: NA; D: NA; CDR3: CASSQEGYSPLHF; DNA: TGTGCCAGCAGCCAAGAGGGGTATTCACCCCTCCACTTT
length: 12; V: TRBV7-9; J: TRBJ1-2; size: NA; D: NA; CDR3: CASSSTNYGYTF; DNA: TGTGCCAGCAGTTCTACTAACTATGGCTACACCTTC
length: 15; V: TRBV21-1; J: TRBJ2-5; size: NA; D: NA; CDR3: CASSNQAGVQETQYF; DNA: TGTGCCAGCAGCAATCAAGCGGGGGTTCAAGAGACCCAGTACTTC
length: 15; V: TRBV19; J: TRBJ1-1; size: NA; D: TRBD1; CDR3: CASSIRSDRGTEAFF; DNA: TGTGCCAGTAGTATAAGATCGGACAGGGGGACTGAAGCTTTCTTT
length: 15; V: TRBV6-5; J: TRBJ1-5; size: NA; D: NA; CDR3: CASSRTGTLGQPQHF; DNA: TGTGCCAGCAGCAGGACCGGGACACTTGGTCAGCCCCAGCATTTT
length: 15; V: TRBV5-1; J: TRBJ1-1; size: NA; D: TRBD1; CDR3: CASSLAGTGALEAFF; DNA: TGCGCCAGCAGCTTGGCCGGGACAGGGGCTCTTGAAGCTTTCTTT
length: 13; V: TRBV19; J: TRBJ1-5; size: NA; D: NA; CDR3: CASSVQYGQPQHF; DNA: TGTGCCAGTAGTGTACAATATGGTCAGCCCCAGCATTTT
length: 14; V: TRBV19; J: TRBJ1-5; size: NA; D: NA; CDR3: CASRWGRANQPQHF; DNA: TGTGCCAGCCGATGGGGGCGGGCCAATCAGCCCCAGCATTTT
length: 16; V: TRBV4-1; J: TRBJ1-1; size: NA; D: NA; CDR3: CASSQEGLFMNTEAFF; DNA: TGCGCCAGCAGCCAAGAAGGGCTTTTCATGAACACTGAAGCTTTCTTT
length: 13; V: TRBV6-5; J: TRBJ2-7; size: NA; D: TRBD1; CDR3: CASSQGDRYEQYF; DNA: TGTGCCAGCAGTCAGGGGGACCGCTACGAGCAGTACTTC
length: 15; V: TRBV2; J: TRBJ1-3; size: NA; D: NA; CDR3: CASSESWSSGNTIYF; DNA: TGTGCCAGCAGTGAGTCGTGGAGCTCTGGAAACACCATATATTTT
length: 16; V: TRBV2; J: TRBJ2-4; size: once; D: NA; CDR3: CASSEWGVGGKNIQYF; DNA: TGTGCCAGCAGTGAATGGGGGGTAGGGGGCAAAAACATTCAGTACTTC
length: 16; V: TRBV7-2; J: TRBJ2-2; size: NA; D: TRBD1; CDR3: CASSHLTGLNTGELFF; DNA: TGTGCCAGCAGTCACTTGACAGGGTTGAACACCGGGGAGCTGTTTTTT
length: 14; V: TRBV2; J: TRBJ1-2; size: NA; D: NA; CDR3: CASLRATRRYGYTF; DNA: TGTGCCAGCCTAAGGGCAACCCGCCGCTATGGCTACACCTTC
length: 14; V: TRBV18; J: TRBJ2-4; size: NA; D: NA; CDR3: CASSPDRAKNIQYF; DNA: TGTGCCAGCTCACCGGACAGAGCCAAAAACATTCAGTACTTC
length: 14; V: TRBV4-1; J: TRBJ2-3; size: NA; D: NA; CDR3: CASSQVGNTDTQYF; DNA: TGCGCCAGCAGCCAAGTAGGGAACACAGATACGCAGTATTTT
length: 23; V: TRBV3-1/TRBV3-2; J: TRBJ2-1; size: NA; D: TRBD2; CDR3: CASSQGEHGWRLAGGLFYNEQFF; DNA: TGTGCCAGCAGCCAAGGGGAACACGGATGGCGTCTAGCGGGGGGGCTGTTCTACAATGAGCAGTTCTTC
length: 16; V: TRBV6-5; J: TRBJ1-2; size: NA; D: TRBD1; CDR3: CASSYSGGAGGYGYTF; DNA: TGTGCCAGCAGTTACTCTGGCGGGGCAGGGGGATATGGCTACACCTTC